One sample yielded the 21 T cell receptor beta chains listed below, sequenced in a study of shared clonotypes between healthy human individuals. Naive CD8 cells lacked CD45RO, underwent positive selection for CCR7 and left out terminally differentiated effector memory CD45RA+ cells. TCRdb's table, derived via immunoSEQ multiplex PCR, lists solely in-frame clones and lacks some. The profile shows about 2.1 million clones, roughly 93% of them singletons. Source material: naive CD8+ T cells from PBMCs. The source is a man between 18 and 35 years old in good health. Some clones in this sample may be carry-over from other donors' samples.

A note on this clone: This CDR3 is also generated by other DNA sequences in the sample. J is TRBJ2-7 and V is TRBV27; TRBD2 matches 10 bases. The germline V gene has CDR1 MNHEY and CDR2 SMNVEV (reference sequence). The CDR3 is 14 amino acids. V was clipped by 7 bases and J by 0 bases; unmatched bases: 3. The CDR3 protein is CASTRLAGSYEQYF. In DNA form, the CDR3 reads TGTGCCAGCACTAGACTAGCGGGCTCCTACGAGCAGTACTTC.

V and J are TRBV7-9 and TRBJ2-1; 12 bases fit TRBD2. CDR3 length equals 15 residues. V shed 5 bases and J 7 bases; nucleotides not matched to a gene: 6. Germline values: CDR1 SEHNR, CDR2 FQNEAQ (reference sequence). CDR3: CASSGLAGPKNEQFF. In DNA, the CDR3 is TGTGCCAGCAGCGGACTAGCGGGGCCGAAGAATGAGCAGTTCTTC.

Worth noting for this clone: An end of the junction does not agree with germline; a read error may underlie this. The gene calls are TRBV9 and TRBJ2-7, with 7 bases fitting TRBD2. CDR3 length equals 14 residues. Germline V CDR1 and CDR2: SGDLS, YYNGEE. The CDR3 is CASSPPHALAEPVF. The CDR3 DNA follows: TGTGCCAGCAGCCCCCCCCATGCGCTAGCGGAGCCCGTATTC.

V and J are TRBV19 and TRBJ2-7; TRBD1 agrees at 9 bases. Germline V lookup: CDR1 LNHDA, CDR2 SQIVND (reference sequence). The V gene end was trimmed by 3 bases and the J gene end by 11 bases; junction bases not matched to a gene: 17. This CDR3 is built from 16 residues. The CDR3 sequence is CASSIFTRTGEGEKYF. As DNA, the CDR3 is TGTGCCAGTAGTATCTTCACTCGGACAGGGGAGGGGGAAAAGTACTTC. The variable domain in full, with the rest retrieved from reference TRBV19 and TRBJ2-7, is DGGITQSPKYLFRKEGQNVTLSCEQNLNHDAMYWYRQDPGQGLRLIYYSQIVNDFQKGDIAEGYSVSREKKESFPLTVTSAQKNPTAFYLCASSIFTRTGEGEKYFGPGTRLTVT.

Details on this clone: The identical CDR3 is also encoded by other nucleotide sequences in the sample. The CDR3 region has the DNA TGTGCCAGCAGCTCGGGACAGGGAGGCGGCTACACCTTC. Its protein is CASSSGQGGGYTF. The gene calls are TRBV11-2 and TRBJ1-2; the match to TRBD1 covers 9 bases. CDR3 length equals 13 residues. CDR1 SGHAT and CDR2 FQNNGV come from the germline V gene. The V segment lost 4 bases and the J segment 8 bases; nucleotides outside the gene matches: 5.

The V gene is TRBV7-2, the J gene TRBJ2-7; D is undetermined. Per germline, CDR1 SGHTA and CDR2 FQGNSA. Trimming removed 5 bases from V and 2 bases from J, with 13 bases in between. The CDR3 is 14 residues long. CDR3 bases: TGTGCCAGCAGCCAGACCCTTCGGGCCTACGAGCAGTACTTC. This gives the protein CASSQTLRAYEQYF. The variable domain in full, with the rest retrieved from reference TRBV7-2 and TRBJ2-7, is GAGVSQSPSNKVTEKGKDVELRCDPISGHTALYWYRQSLGQGLEFLIYFQGNSAPDKSGLPSDRFSAERTGGSVSTLTIQRTQQEDSAVYLCASSQTLRAYEQYFGPGTRLTVT.

The chain is built from TRBV4-1 and TRBJ2-5; 8 bases are a match to TRBD2. The tail of the sequence fits TRBJ2-7 better, so the J call may be wrong. The CDR3 runs 15 residues. Germline CDR1 is MGHRA and CDR2 is YSYEKL. CDR3 sequence: CASSRGRGDTYEQYF. As DNA, the CDR3 is TGCGCCAGCAGCCGGGGGCGGGGGGATACCTACGAGCAGTACTTC.

The rearrangement joins TRBV10-3 to TRBJ2-2; D perhaps matches TRBD1 (6 bases). Trimming took off 2 bases at V and 3 bases at J, with 10 bases between the two ends. The germline V gene has CDR1 ENHRY and CDR2 SYGVKD. The CDR3 spans 15 residues. CDR3 residues: CAISEGGADTGELFF. CDR3 coding DNA: TGTGCCATCAGTGAGGGGGGCGCGGACACCGGGGAGCTGTTTTTT.

The gene calls are TRBV2 and TRBJ1-5; 10 nucleotides align to TRBD1. This CDR3 region has 14 residues. Germline CDR1 reads SNHLY; CDR2 reads FYNNEI. V was pared by 8 bases and J by 6 bases, with 7 bases of the junction left unmatched. The CDR3 sequence: CASDRGRLGQPQHF. The CDR3 region has the DNA TGTGCCAGCGACAGGGGGCGGCTTGGTCAGCCCCAGCATTTT.

The rearrangement links TRBV28 to TRBJ2-1; TRBD2 agrees at 7 bases. The ends lost 7 bases at V and 4 bases at J; junction bases unmatched: 13. CDR3 length equals 16 residues. Germline V CDR1 and CDR2: MDHEN, SYDVKM. CDR3 loop: CASNLLNSGYYNEQFF. CDR3 nucleotides: TGTGCCAGCAACCTCCTGAATAGCGGGTATTACAATGAGCAGTTCTTC. Together with reference TRBV28 and TRBJ2-1, the CDR3 gives the full variable domain: DVKVTQSSRYLVKRTGEKVFLECVQDMDHENMFWYRQDPGLGLRLIYFSYDVKMKEKGDIPEGYSVSREKKERFSLILESASTNQTSMYLCASNLLNSGYYNEQFFGPGTRLTVL.

This rearrangement joins TRBV7-9 to TRBJ2-3; weak D call: TRBD1 (6 bases). Trimming took 4 bases from V and 11 from J, leaving 13 bases between them. CDR1 and CDR2 from the germline V gene are SEHNR and FQNEAQ (reference sequence). There are 12 residues in the CDR3. CDR3 sequence: CASSSAGVEQYF. CDR3 coding DNA: TGTGCCAGCAGCTCTGCAGGGGTGGAGCAGTATTTT.

The V gene is TRBV10-2, the J gene TRBJ2-1, with 10 bases fitting TRBD2. Unmatched junction bases numbered 6, after V lost 3 bases and J lost 4 bases. This CDR3 has 16 amino acids. Per germline, CDR1 WSHSY and CDR2 SAAADI. CDR3 residues: CASSDPAGGPYNEQFF. The DNA of the CDR3 is TGCGCCAGCAGTGATCCAGCGGGAGGGCCTTACAATGAGCAGTTCTTC.

The count of this clone is one. The rearrangement uses TRBV2 and TRBJ1-5; TRBD1 might be the D (5 bases). The CDR3 contains 13 residues. V lost 2 bases, J lost 9 bases, and 11 bases lay in between. The germline CDR1 and CDR2 sequences are SNHLY and FYNNEI. The CDR3 DNA sequence: TGTGCCAGCAGTGAAAGGGGTTTACCGCCCCAGCATTTT. This sequence encodes CASSERGLPPQHF.

This clone was seen more than once but under ten times. This rearrangement joins TRBV30 to TRBJ1-5; TRBD1 might be the D (6 bases). V was clipped by 6 bases and J by 1 base, with 13 bases between them. Germline CDR1 and CDR2: GTSNPN and SVGIG (reference sequence). This CDR3 region has 14 residues. The CDR3 loop reads CACTTGLSNQPQHF. The CDR3 nucleotides are TGTGCCTGCACGACAGGACTAAGCAATCAGCCCCAGCATTTT.

The chain combines TRBV14 with TRBJ2-5, with D perhaps TRBD1 (6 bases). This CDR3 region has 13 residues. Germline CDR1 and CDR2: SGHDN and FVKESK. Trimming removed 5 bases from V and 4 bases from J, with 11 bases in between. The CDR3 coding sequence is TGTGCCAGCAGCTACAGACAGGTAGAGACCCAGTACTTC. It translates to CASSYRQVETQYF.

In its sample, this clone was seen once. The chain joins TRBV5-1 to TRBJ2-7, with D perhaps being TRBD1 or TRBD2 (5 bases each). The germline gives CDR1 SGHRS, CDR2 YFSETQ. This CDR3 contains 16 residues. Trimming took off 0 bases at V and 6 bases at J, with 19 bases between the two ends. CDR3 protein: CASSLGGVTFASEQYF. The CDR3 region has the DNA TGCGCCAGCAGCTTGGGAGGGGTAACGTTTGCGTCCGAGCAGTACTTC.

The count of this clone is one. At the DNA level, this CDR3 is encoded by other sequences in the same sample as well. The rearrangement joins TRBV27 to TRBJ2-1; a weak D match, TRBD1 (6 bases). The CDR3 runs 13 residues. CDR1 and CDR2 (germline): MNHEY, SMNVEV (reference sequence). V lost 2 bases and J 7 bases, leaving 9 bases between the germline ends. CDR3 protein: CASSLDRGNEQFF. CDR3 DNA: TGTGCCAGCAGTTTAGATAGGGGGAATGAGCAGTTCTTC.

This clone was recorded only once. One junction end disagrees with the germline gene, perhaps due to a read error. This chain links TRBV6-5 with TRBJ2-3, with 9 nucleotides matching TRBD2. There are 15 residues in the CDR3. Germline assignment: CDR1 MNHEY and CDR2 SVGAGI. The CDR3 bases are TGTGCCAGCTGTTACGGCGGGAGGGGCACAGATACGCAGTATTTT. This translates into CASCYGGRGTDTQYF.

This chain links TRBV5-6 with TRBJ2-7; the D gene could be TRBD1 or TRBD2 (6 bases each). The CDR3 consists of 16 residues. Trimming pared 5 bases from V and 7 bases from J, leaving 25 bases between. Germline-derived CDR1 and CDR2 are SGHDT and YYEEEE. The CDR3 region is CASSSEGQLFSAEQYF. The CDR3 bases are TGTGCCAGCAGTTCGGAGGGACAACTATTTTCGGCAGAGCAGTACTTC.

CDR3 nucleotide sequence: TGCGCCAGCAGTGAGCGAGACAGGAGTCTCGAGCAGTACTTC. It translates to CASSERDRSLEQYF. The chain has TRBV5-1 and TRBJ2-7, with a weak D call TRBD1 (6 bases). CDR1 and CDR2 (germline): SGHRS, YFSETQ. CDR3 length equals 14 residues. Trimming left V 5 bases short and J 6 bases short, with 18 bases between.

V gene TRBV7-9 combines with J gene TRBJ2-1; tentative D call: TRBD2 (5 bases). The germline gives CDR1 SEHNR, CDR2 FQNEAQ (reference sequence). The CDR3 is 16 residues long. Trimming left V 1 base short and J 4 bases short, with 14 bases between. As DNA, the CDR3 is TGTGCCAGCAGCTTAGATGAGGCGGGTCCTTACAATGAGCAGTTCTTC. Amino acid sequence: CASSLDEAGPYNEQFF.